The TCR beta chain described here comes from a study of blood T cell repertoires in COVID-19. Here immunoSEQ multiplex PCR was the method, and the copy in TCRdb shows in-frame clones only, minus some. Counted here are tens of thousands of clones, approximately 80% occurring once; the ten biggest clones make up over 9.5%. The V gene's germline CDR1 is WSHSY and CDR2 SAAADI. The V segment lost 3 bases and the J segment 4 bases; nucleotides outside the gene matches: 7. The CDR3 runs 17 residues. V and J are TRBV10-2 and TRBJ2-6; 9 nucleotides line up with TRBD1. The TCR originated in an elderly man with acute or convalescent COVID-19. Input material: peripheral blood. CDR3 nucleotide sequence: TGCGCCAGCAGTGAAGCCGGGACAGGGTCCGGGGCCAACGTCCTGACTTTC. It translates to CASSEAGTGSGANVLTF.